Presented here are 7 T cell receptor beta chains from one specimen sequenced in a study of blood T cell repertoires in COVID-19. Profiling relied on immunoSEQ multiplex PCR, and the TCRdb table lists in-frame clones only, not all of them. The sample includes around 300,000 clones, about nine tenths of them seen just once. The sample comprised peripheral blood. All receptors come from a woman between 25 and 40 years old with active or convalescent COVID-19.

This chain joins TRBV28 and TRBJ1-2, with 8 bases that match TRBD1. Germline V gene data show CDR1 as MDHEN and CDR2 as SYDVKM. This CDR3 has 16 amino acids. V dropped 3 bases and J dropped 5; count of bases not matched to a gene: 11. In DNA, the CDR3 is TGTGCCAGCAGTTTCCCCGGACAGGGAATTCGGTATGGCTACACCTTC. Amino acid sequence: CASSFPGQGIRYGYTF.

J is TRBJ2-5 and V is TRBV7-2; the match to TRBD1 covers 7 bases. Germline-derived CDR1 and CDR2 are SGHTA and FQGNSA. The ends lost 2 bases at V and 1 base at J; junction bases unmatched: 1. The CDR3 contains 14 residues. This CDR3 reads CASSLWDSQETQYF. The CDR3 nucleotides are TGTGCCAGCAGCTTATGGGACAGCCAAGAGACCCAGTACTTC.

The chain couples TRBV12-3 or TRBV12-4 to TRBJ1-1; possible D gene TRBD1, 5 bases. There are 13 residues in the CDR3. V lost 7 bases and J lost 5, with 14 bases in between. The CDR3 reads CASTTEGRTEAFF. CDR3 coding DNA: TGTGCCAGCACCACGGAGGGGAGGACTGAAGCTTTCTTT.

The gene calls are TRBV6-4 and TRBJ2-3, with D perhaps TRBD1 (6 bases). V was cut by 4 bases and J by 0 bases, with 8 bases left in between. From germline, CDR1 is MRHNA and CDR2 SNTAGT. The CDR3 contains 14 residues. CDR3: CASSVTGSTDTQYF. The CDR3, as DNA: TGTGCCAGCAGTGTCACAGGGAGCACAGATACGCAGTATTTT.

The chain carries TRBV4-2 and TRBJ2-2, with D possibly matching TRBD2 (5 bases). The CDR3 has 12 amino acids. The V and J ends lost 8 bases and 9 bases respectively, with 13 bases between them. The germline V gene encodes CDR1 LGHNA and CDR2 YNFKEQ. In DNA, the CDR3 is TGTGCCAGCCCCCGCGAGGGTCGGGAGCTGTTTTTT. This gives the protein CASPREGRELFF.

The CDR3, as DNA: TGTGCCAGCAGCTCTCGGGCTGGAAACACCATATATTTT. Encoded protein: CASSSRAGNTIYF. The genes are TRBV7-2 and TRBJ1-3; D remains unclear. This CDR3 comprises 13 residues. The germline CDR1 and CDR2 sequences are SGHTA and FQGNSA. Trimming stripped 4 bases from V and 2 bases from J, with 6 bases between.

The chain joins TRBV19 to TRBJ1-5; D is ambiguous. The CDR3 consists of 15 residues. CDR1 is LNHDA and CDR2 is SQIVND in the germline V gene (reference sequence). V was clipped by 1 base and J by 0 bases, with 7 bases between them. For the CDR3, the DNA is TGTGCCAGTAGTATAGGGCGGAATAGCAATCAGCCCCAGCATTTT. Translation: CASSIGRNSNQPQHF.